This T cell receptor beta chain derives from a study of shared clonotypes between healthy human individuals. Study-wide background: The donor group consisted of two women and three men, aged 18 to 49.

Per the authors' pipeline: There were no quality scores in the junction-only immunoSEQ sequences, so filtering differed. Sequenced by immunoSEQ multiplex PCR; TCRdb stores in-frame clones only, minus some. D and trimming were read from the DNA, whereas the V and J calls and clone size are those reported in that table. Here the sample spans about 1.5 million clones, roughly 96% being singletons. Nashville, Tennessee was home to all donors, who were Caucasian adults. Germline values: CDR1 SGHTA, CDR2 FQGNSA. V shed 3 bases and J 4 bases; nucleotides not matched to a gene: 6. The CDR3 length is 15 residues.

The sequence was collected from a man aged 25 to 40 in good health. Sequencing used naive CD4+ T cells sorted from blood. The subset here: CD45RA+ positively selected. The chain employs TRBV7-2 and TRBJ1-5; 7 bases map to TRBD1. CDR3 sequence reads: CASSFIRGQNQPQHF. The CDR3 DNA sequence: TGTGCCAGCAGCTTTATCCGGGGACAGAATCAGCCCCAGCATTTT.